This T cell receptor beta chain was profiled in a study of cytomegalovirus exposure and HLA in healthy donors. In this sample, this clone is medium-sized. The V gene's germline CDR1 is KGHSH and CDR2 LQKENI. The CDR3 extends over 17 amino acids. V lost 1 base to trimming and J lost 0 bases; unmatched junction nucleotides: 8. It was with 60 Vbeta and 13 Jbeta primers that the PCR ran. Generated by immunoSEQ multiplex PCR, the TCRdb table keeps only in-frame clones and is missing some. The sample shows approximately 88,000 clones, 65% to 85% of them seen only once. V is TRBV18 and J is TRBJ1-1; 7 bases map to TRBD1. The receptor's source is a man between 18 and 29 years old in good health and CMV-seronegative. Sequencing was carried out using PBMCs. CDR3 sequence: CASSPRGGQLMNTEAFF. CDR3 nucleotide sequence: TGTGCCAGCTCACCACGAGGGGGACAGCTTATGAACACTGAAGCTTTCTTT.